These T cell receptor beta chains were read from a single sample in a study of shared clonotypes between healthy human individuals. Measured with immunoSEQ multiplex PCR; TCRdb has only the in-frame clones, and not every one. The sample contains more than 2 million clones, roughly 93% of which appear only once. Specimen: naive CD8+ T cells from PBMCs. The source is a man aged 18-30 years in good health. Some clones in this sample may be carry-over from other donors' samples. Both conserved end residues are part of each CDR3. D genes are given only for firm matches. Clone size is shown for a subset of rows, as once, few, many or a class of expanded clone.

J gene: TRBJ1-1
V gene: TRBV29-1
D gene: -
clone size: few
CDR3 DNA: TGCAGCGTTGGGCTCGGTGAAGCTTTCTTT
CDR3 protein: CSVGLGEAFF

J gene: TRBJ2-7
V gene: TRBV7-9
D gene: -
clone size: -
CDR3 DNA: TGTGCCAGCAGCTTTCCCGAGGGTTACGAGCAGTACTTC
CDR3 protein: CASSFPEGYEQYF

J gene: TRBJ2-1
V gene: TRBV4-1
D gene: -
clone size: -
CDR3 DNA: TGCGCCAGCAGCCCTACCGCCGGACCCAATGAGCAGTTCTTC
CDR3 protein: CASSPTAGPNEQFF

J gene: TRBJ2-1
V gene: TRBV11-3
D gene: -
clone size: -
CDR3 DNA: TGTGCCAGCAGCCGCCGTTCCCCGACGGGGATTAATGAGCAGTTCTTC
CDR3 protein: CASSRRSPTGINEQFF

J gene: TRBJ2-7
V gene: TRBV10-3
D gene: -
clone size: -
CDR3 DNA: TGTGCCATCAGTCGGAGGACCGGAGAGAGGGGCGATCACTACGAGCAGTACTTC
CDR3 protein: CAISRRTGERGDHYEQYF

J gene: TRBJ1-2
V gene: TRBV29-1
D gene: -
clone size: -
CDR3 DNA: TGCAGCGTTGAGTTAGACAGCCACTATGGCTACACCTTC
CDR3 protein: CSVELDSHYGYTF

J gene: TRBJ1-2
V gene: TRBV19
D gene: -
clone size: -
CDR3 DNA: TGTGCCAGTATCCCTTCAGGGGCGGCCTATGGCTACACCTTC
CDR3 protein: CASIPSGAAYGYTF

J gene: TRBJ2-7
V gene: TRBV27
D gene: TRBD1
clone size: once
CDR3 DNA: TGTGCCACCGTTGTATCCGGGACAGGGAGCTACGAGCAGTACTTC
CDR3 protein: CATVVSGTGSYEQYF

J gene: TRBJ2-7
V gene: TRBV10-1
D gene: TRBD2
clone size: -
CDR3 DNA: TGCGCCAGCAGTGGGCGTAGCGGGTACGAGCAGTACTTC
CDR3 protein: CASSGRSGYEQYF

J gene: TRBJ2-5
V gene: TRBV28
D gene: -
clone size: -
CDR3 DNA: TGTGCCAGCAGTTGGGTTAGCACCCAAGAGACCCAGTACTTC
CDR3 protein: CASSWVSTQETQYF